This is a list of T cell receptor beta chains from one sample in a study of cytomegalovirus exposure and HLA in healthy donors. TCRdb's table, derived via immunoSEQ multiplex PCR, lists solely in-frame clones and lacks some. The data contain hundreds of thousands of clones, roughly 78% of them singletons. The sequencing input was PBMCs. The receptors originated from a boy between 10 and 17 years old in good health and CMV-seronegative. Each CDR3 is given with its conserved first and last residue. The D gene is left open where the match is weak. Size values are once, few and many counts, or a class for expanded clones, and some rows have none.

CDR3 DNA | CDR3 protein | V gene | D gene | clone size | J gene
TGTGCCAGCAGTAGGAGCGACAGCGCCTACTATGGCTACACCTTC | CASSRSDSAYYGYTF | TRBV28 | - | - | TRBJ1-2
TGTGCCAGCAGTTACTATCAGGACAGGGAGAGGCCCCAGCATTTT | CASSYYQDRERPQHF | TRBV6-5 | TRBD1 | - | TRBJ1-5
TGTGCCAGCAGCTACAGGGCAGGGGAGCAGTTCTTC | CASSYRAGEQFF | TRBV7-9 | - | - | TRBJ2-1
TGTGCCAGCAGGGAACTCCAGCGGGATACGCAGTATTTT | CASRELQRDTQYF | TRBV6-5 | - | once | TRBJ2-3
TGCGCCAGCAGCCCGGGACACACACGCCTTGGGTATGGCTACACCTTC | CASSPGHTRLGYGYTF | TRBV5-1 | - | - | TRBJ1-2
TGTGCCAGCAGTGAGCAGGGGAGCACCATATATTTT | CASSEQGSTIYF | TRBV2 | - | - | TRBJ1-3
TGCGCCAGCAGCTCCCCCCGGGGAATGAACACCGGGGAGCTGTTTTTT | CASSSPRGMNTGELFF | TRBV5-1 | - | - | TRBJ2-2
TGTGCCAGCAGCTTAGAAGCGGGGGGTTACAATGAGCAGTTCTTC | CASSLEAGGYNEQFF | TRBV7-6 | TRBD2 | - | TRBJ2-1
TGCGCCAGCAGCTTTCCAGGGGGCGAAGCTTTCTTT | CASSFPGGEAFF | TRBV5-1 | TRBD1 | - | TRBJ1-1
TGTGCCAGTAGCCTAAGCACAGATACGCAGTATTTT | CASSLSTDTQYF | TRBV19 | - | - | TRBJ2-3
TGTGCCAGCACCCCTCTGACTGAAGCTTTCTTT | CASTPLTEAFF | TRBV9 | - | once | TRBJ1-1
TGTGCCTGGGGGGCCCCCTCTGGAAACACCATATATTTT | CAWGAPSGNTIYF | TRBV30 | - | few | TRBJ1-3
TGTGCCAGCAGTTACTCTTACGGGGGAGCTTACAATGAGCAGTTCTTC | CASSYSYGGAYNEQFF | TRBV6-6 | - | - | TRBJ2-1
TGTGCCAGCAGTTCATGGGACAGGGCCGGAAACACCATATATTTT | CASSSWDRAGNTIYF | TRBV7-6 | TRBD1 | - | TRBJ1-3
TGTGCCAGTAGTATTGCCGGGAATCACTATGGCTACACCTTC | CASSIAGNHYGYTF | TRBV19 | - | - | TRBJ1-2